Here is one T cell receptor (beta chain) with its context. This sample was taken from a study of blood T cell repertoires in COVID-19. Seattle patients were enrolled while actively infected and followed longitudinally. Per the original data handling: Cell counts per sample came from amplifying reference gene primers. This table comes from immunoSEQ multiplex PCR, and its TCRdb copy is limited to in-frame clones, with some not included. The DNA gave D and trimming, while V, J and clone size come from that table. The table includes around 61,000 clones, 89% detected once. After removal of 5 bases from V and 5 bases from J, the junction contained 8 bases not matched to a gene. The CDR3 runs to 16 residues. Germline loops: CDR1 LNHDA, CDR2 SQIVND (reference sequence).

The TCR comes from a woman in her sixties or seventies with COVID-19, enrolled during active disease. The sequencing sample was made of peripheral blood. The chain has TRBV19 and TRBJ2-3; the match to TRBD2 covers 12 bases. The CDR3: CASSLRLAGAVDTQYF. The CDR3 bases are TGTGCCAGTAGTCTACGACTAGCGGGAGCCGTAGATACGCAGTATTTT.